This TCR beta chain originates from a study of shared clonotypes between healthy human individuals. CD4+ cells underwent separation, giving CD45RA+ naive and CD45RA-negative memory subsets. Per the germline V gene, CDR1 is LNHNV and CDR2 is YYDKDF (reference sequence). The CDR3 spans 17 residues. On sorted subsets, replicate PCRs used 200 to 250 ng DNA, or around 30,000 T cell genomes. In the original analysis: Filtering was not the same, since immunoSEQ gave junction-only sequences without quality scores. Repertoires were generated with immunoSEQ multiplex PCR, while TCRdb's copy carries only in-frame clones and drops some. Clone size and the V and J calls come from that table; the DNA yielded D and trimming. The repertoire consists of 180,000 or so clones, with 90% to 95% occurring once and the leading ten covering around 0.072%.

The sequence derives from a woman under 40 in good health. The V and J genes are TRBV15 and TRBJ2-5; 7 positions agree with TRBD1. The J call is uncertain, as TRBJ2-7 better fits the DNA end. Sequenced material: naive CD4+ T cells sorted from blood. Regarding subset: CD45RA+ positively selected. The CDR3 is CATSRESGQFLSYEQYF. CDR3 sequence (DNA): TGTGCCACCAGCAGAGAATCGGGACAGTTCCTCTCCTACGAGCAGTACTTC.